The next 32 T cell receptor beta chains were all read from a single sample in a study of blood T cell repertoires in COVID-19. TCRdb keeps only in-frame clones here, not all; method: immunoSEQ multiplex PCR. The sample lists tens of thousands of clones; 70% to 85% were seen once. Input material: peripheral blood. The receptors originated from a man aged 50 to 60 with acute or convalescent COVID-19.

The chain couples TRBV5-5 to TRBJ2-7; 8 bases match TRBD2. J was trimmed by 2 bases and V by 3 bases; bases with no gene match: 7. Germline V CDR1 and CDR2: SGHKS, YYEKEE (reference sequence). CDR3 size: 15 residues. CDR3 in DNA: TGTGCCAGCAGCTCGAGGACTAGCCCGACCTACGAGCAGTACTTC. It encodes CASSSRTSPTYEQYF.

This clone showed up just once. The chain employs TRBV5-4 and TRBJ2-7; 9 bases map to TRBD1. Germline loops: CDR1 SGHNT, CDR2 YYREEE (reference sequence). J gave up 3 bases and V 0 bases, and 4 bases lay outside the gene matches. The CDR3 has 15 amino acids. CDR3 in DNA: TGTGCCAGCAGCTTGGAGGGACAGGGCCACTACGAGCAGTACTTC. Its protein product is CASSLEGQGHYEQYF.

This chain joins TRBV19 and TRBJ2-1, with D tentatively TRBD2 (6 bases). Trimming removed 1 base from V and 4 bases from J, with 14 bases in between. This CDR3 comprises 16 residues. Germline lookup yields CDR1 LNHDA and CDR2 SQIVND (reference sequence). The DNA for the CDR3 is TGTGCCAGTAGTATAGGCCCGGATGGGACTTACAATGAGCAGTTCTTC. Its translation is CASSIGPDGTYNEQFF. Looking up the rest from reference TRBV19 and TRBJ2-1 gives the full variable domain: DGGITQSPKYLFRKEGQNVTLSCEQNLNHDAMYWYRQDPGQGLRLIYYSQIVNDFQKGDIAEGYSVSREKKESFPLTVTSAQKNPTAFYLCASSIGPDGTYNEQFFGPGTRLTVL.

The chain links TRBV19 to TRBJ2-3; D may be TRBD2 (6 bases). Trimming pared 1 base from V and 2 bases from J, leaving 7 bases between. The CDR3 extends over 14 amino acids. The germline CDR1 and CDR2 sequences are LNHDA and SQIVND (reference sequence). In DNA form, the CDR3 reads TGTGCCAGTAGTATAGGGAGGGCCACAGATACGCAGTATTTT. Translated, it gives CASSIGRATDTQYF.

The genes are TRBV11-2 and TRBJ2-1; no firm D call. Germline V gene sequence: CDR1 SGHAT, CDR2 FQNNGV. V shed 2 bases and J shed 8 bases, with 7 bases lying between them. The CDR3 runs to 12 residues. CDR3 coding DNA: TGTGCCAGCAGCTTACGTATCGATGAGCAGTTCTTC. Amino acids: CASSLRIDEQFF.

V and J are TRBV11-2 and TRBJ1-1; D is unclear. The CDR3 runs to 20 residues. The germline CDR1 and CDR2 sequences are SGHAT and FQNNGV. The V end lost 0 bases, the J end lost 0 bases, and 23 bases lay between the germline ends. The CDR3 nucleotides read TGTGCCAGCAGCTTAGATCTTGTGTTGAAGCGTCAAGAACTGAACACTGAAGCTTTCTTT. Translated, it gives CASSLDLVLKRQELNTEAFF.

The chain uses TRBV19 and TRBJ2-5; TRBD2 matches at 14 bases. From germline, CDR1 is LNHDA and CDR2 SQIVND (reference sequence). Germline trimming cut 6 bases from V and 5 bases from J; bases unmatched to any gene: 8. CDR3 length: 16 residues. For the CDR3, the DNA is TGTGCCAGTAGCCAAAGACTAGCGGGAGGGCAGGAGACCCAGTACTTC. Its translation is CASSQRLAGGQETQYF.

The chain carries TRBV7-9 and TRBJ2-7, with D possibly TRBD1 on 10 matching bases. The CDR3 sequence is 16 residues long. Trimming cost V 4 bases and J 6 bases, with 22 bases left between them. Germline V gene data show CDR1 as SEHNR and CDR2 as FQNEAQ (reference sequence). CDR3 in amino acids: CASSYGTGVAGVEQYF. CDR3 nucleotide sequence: TGTGCCAGCAGCTACGGGACAGGGGTAGCGGGAGTCGAGCAGTACTTC. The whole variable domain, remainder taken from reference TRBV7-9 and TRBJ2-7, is DTGVSQNPRHKITKRGQNVTFRCDPISEHNRLYWYRQTLGQGPEFLTYFQNEAQLEKSRLLSDRFSAERPKGSFSTLEIQRTEQGDSAMYLCASSYGTGVAGVEQYFGPGTRLTVT.

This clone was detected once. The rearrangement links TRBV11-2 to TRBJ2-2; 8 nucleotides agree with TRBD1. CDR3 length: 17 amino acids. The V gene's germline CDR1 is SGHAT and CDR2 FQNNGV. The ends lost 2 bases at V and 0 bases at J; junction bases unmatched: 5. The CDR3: CASSLIRGQANTGELFF. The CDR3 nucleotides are TGTGCCAGCAGCTTAATCCGGGGACAGGCGAACACCGGGGAGCTGTTTTTT.

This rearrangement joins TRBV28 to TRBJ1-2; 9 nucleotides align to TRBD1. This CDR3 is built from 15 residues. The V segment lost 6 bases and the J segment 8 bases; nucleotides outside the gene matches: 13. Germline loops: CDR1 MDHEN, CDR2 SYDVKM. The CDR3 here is CASRWDRDIVGGYTF. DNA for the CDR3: TGTGCCAGCAGATGGGACAGGGACATTGTGGGGGGCTACACCTTC.

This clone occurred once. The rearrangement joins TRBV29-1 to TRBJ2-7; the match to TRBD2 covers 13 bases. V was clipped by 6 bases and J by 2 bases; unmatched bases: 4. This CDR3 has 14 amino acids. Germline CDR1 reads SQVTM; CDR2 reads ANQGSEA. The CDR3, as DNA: TGCAGCGTCCTGGGACTAGCGGGAACCTACGAGCAGTACTTC. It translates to CSVLGLAGTYEQYF.

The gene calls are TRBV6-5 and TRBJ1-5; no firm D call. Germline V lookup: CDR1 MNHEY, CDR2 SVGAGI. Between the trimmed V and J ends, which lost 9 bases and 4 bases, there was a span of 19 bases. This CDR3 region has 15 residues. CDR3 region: CASFYAAAANQPQHF. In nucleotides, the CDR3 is TGTGCCAGTTTTTATGCGGCAGCCGCGAATCAGCCCCAGCATTTT.

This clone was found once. In nucleotides, the CDR3 is TGTGCCAGCAGCATAAGGACTAGCGGGGAGCAAGAGACCCAGTACTTC. Its translation is CASSIRTSGEQETQYF. V is TRBV11-3 and J is TRBJ2-5; 12 bases fit TRBD2. The V segment lost 5 bases and the J segment 2 bases; nucleotides outside the gene matches: 6. CDR3 size: 16 residues. Germline V lookup: CDR1 SGHNT, CDR2 YENEEA.

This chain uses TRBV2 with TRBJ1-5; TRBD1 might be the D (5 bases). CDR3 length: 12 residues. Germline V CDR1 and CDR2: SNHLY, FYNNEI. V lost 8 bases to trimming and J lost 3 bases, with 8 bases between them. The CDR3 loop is CASRGSNQPQHF. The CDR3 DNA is TGTGCCAGCCGGGGGTCCAATCAGCCCCAGCATTTT.

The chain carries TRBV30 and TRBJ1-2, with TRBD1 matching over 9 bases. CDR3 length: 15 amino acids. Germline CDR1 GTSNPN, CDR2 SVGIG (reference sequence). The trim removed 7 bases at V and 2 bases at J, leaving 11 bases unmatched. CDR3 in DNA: TGTGCCTCTCACCGGGACAGGGCTTCGAACTATGGCTACACCTTC. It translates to CASHRDRASNYGYTF.

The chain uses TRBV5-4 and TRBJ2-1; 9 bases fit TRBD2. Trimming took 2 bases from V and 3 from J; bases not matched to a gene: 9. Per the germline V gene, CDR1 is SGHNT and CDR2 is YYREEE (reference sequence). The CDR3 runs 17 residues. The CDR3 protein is CASSFSSGAKLYNEQFF. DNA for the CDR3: TGTGCCAGCAGCTTTTCTAGCGGGGCCAAACTCTACAATGAGCAGTTCTTC.

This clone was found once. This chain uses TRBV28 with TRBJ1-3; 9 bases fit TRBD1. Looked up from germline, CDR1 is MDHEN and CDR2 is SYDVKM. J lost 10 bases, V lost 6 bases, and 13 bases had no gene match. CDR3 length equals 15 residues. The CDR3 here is CASSRTGQGRATIYF. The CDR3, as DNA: TGTGCCAGCAGCCGGACGGGACAGGGAAGGGCTACCATATATTTT.

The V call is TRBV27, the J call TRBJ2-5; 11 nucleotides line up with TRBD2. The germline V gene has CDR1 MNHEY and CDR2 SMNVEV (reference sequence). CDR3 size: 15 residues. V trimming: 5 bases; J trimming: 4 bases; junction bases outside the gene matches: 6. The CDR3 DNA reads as TGTGCCAGCAGTCATAGCGGGGGGGCTCTAGAGACCCAGTACTTC. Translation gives CASSHSGGALETQYF.

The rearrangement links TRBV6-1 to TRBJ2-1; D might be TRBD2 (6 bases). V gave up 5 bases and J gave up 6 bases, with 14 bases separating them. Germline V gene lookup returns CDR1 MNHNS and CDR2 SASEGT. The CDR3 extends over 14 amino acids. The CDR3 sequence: CASSPPTSSNEQFF. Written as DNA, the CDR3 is TGTGCCAGCAGTCCCCCGACTAGTTCCAATGAGCAGTTCTTC.

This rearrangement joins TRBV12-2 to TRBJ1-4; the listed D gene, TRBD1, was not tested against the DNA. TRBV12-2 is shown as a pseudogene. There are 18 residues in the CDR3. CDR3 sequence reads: CASRSPGTTIATNEKLFF. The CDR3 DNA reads TGTGCAAGTCGCTCACCCGGGACAACCATTGCAACTAATGAAAAACTGTTTTTT.

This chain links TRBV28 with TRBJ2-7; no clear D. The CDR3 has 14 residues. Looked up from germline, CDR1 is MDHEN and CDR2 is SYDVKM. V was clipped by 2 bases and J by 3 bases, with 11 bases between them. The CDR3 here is CASSLPGADYEQYF. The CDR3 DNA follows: TGTGCCAGCAGTTTACCGGGTGCGGACTACGAGCAGTACTTC.

CDR3 in DNA: TGTGCCAGCAGCTTAGCCCGTTCAGGGAGGCTAGGGAATCAGCCCCAGCATTTT. As protein: CASSLARSGRLGNQPQHF. The gene calls are TRBV7-2 and TRBJ1-5, with D possibly matching TRBD1 (5 bases). The V and J ends lost 0 bases and 4 bases respectively, with 19 bases between them. Germline V CDR1 and CDR2: SGHTA, FQGNSA. This CDR3 has 18 amino acids.

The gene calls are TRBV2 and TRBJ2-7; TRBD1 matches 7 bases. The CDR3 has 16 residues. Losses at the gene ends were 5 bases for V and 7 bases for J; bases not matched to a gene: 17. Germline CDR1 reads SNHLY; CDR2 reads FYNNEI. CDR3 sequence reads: CASSLPQGQSLEEQYF. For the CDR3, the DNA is TGTGCCAGCAGTCTCCCCCAGGGACAGTCCCTTGAAGAGCAGTACTTC.

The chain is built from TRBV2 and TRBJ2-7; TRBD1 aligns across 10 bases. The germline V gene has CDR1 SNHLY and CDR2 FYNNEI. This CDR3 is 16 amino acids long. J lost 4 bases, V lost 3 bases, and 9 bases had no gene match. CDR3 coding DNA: TGTGCCAGCAGTGATCTCGGACAGGGGGAGGGTTACGAGCAGTACTTC. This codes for CASSDLGQGEGYEQYF.

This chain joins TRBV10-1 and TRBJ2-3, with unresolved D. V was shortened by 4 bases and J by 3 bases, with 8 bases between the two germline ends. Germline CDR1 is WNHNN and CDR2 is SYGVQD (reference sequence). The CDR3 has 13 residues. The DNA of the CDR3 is TGCGCCAGCAGTGGGCTAGTGACAGATACGCAGTATTTT. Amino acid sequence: CASSGLVTDTQYF.

CDR3 sequence (DNA): TGTGCCACCTCTGGACAGAGAACCTACGAGCAGTACTTC. Its protein is CATSGQRTYEQYF. The genes are TRBV7-9 and TRBJ2-7, with D possibly matching TRBD1 (6 bases). CDR3 size: 13 residues. V was shortened by 10 bases and J by 2 bases, with 15 bases between the two germline ends. From germline, CDR1 is SEHNR and CDR2 FQNEAQ (reference sequence).

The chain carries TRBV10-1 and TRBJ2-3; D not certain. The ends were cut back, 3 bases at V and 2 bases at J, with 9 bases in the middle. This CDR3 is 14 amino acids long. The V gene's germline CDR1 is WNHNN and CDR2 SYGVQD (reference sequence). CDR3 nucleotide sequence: TGCGCCAGCAGTGACGGAGATTACACAGATACGCAGTATTTT. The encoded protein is CASSDGDYTDTQYF.

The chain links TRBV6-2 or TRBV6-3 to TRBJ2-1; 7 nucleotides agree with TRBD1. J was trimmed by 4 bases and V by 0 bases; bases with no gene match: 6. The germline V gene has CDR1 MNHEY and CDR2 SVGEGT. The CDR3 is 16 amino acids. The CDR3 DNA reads TGTGCCAGCAGTTACTCGGGACAGAAAGGTTACAATGAGCAGTTCTTC. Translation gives CASSYSGQKGYNEQFF.

The CDR3 here is CASSYRESNQPQHF. CDR3 DNA: TGTGCCAGCAGCTACAGGGAGAGCAATCAGCCCCAGCATTTT. This rearrangement joins TRBV7-8 to TRBJ1-5; TRBD1 might be the D (6 bases). From germline, CDR1 is SGHVS and CDR2 FQNEAQ. CDR3 length equals 14 residues. The V gene lost 4 bases and the J gene lost 1 base, with 8 bases spanning the gap.

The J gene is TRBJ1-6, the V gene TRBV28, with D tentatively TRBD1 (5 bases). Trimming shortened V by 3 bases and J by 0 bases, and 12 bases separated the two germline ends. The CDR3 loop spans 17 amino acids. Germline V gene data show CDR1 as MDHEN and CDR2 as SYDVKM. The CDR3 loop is CASSFYQGSSYNSPLHF. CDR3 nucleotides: TGTGCCAGCAGTTTTTACCAGGGAAGCTCCTATAATTCACCCCTCCACTTT.

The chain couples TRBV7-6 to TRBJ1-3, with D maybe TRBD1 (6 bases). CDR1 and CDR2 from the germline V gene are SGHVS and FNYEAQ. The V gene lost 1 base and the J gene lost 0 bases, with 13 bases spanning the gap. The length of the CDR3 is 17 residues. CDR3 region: CASSLGWGLSSGNTIYF. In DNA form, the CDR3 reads TGTGCCAGCAGCTTAGGTTGGGGGCTGTCCTCTGGAAACACCATATATTTT.

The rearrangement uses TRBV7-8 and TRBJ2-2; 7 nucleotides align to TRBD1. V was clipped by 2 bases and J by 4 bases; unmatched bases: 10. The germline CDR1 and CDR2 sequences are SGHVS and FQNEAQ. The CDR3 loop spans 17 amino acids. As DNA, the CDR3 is TGTGCCAGCAGCTTACCCCGACAGGGTCCGGTCACCGGGGAGCTGTTTTTT. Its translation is CASSLPRQGPVTGELFF.